Shown below are 19 T cell receptor beta chains from a single sample sequenced in a study of shared clonotypes between healthy human individuals. Profiled with immunoSEQ multiplex PCR; TCRdb holds only in-frame clones, not every one. The sample has 400,000 to 550,000 clones, around 79% seen once. The material sequenced was PBMCs. These receptors were collected from a woman aged 40-49 years in good health. Some clones in this sample may be carry-over from other donors' samples.

Points on this clone: The junction does not match germline at one end; this may be a read error. Other DNA variants within this sample encode the same CDR3. The chain carries TRBV6-6 and TRBJ2-7; D uncertain. This CDR3 is built from 12 residues. Germline V CDR1 and CDR2: MNHNY, SVGAGI (reference sequence). CDR3 residues: CASSPVAYEQYF. CDR3 nucleotides: TGTGCTAGCAGTCCAGTAGCCTACGAGCAGTACTTC.

The CDR3 region is CASSLVGGYEQYF. The CDR3 DNA sequence: TGTGCCAGCAGCCTTGTGGGGGGCTACGAGCAGTACTTC. The chain carries TRBV11-2 and TRBJ2-7, with D tentatively TRBD2 (6 bases). This CDR3 is 13 amino acids long. Per the germline V gene, CDR1 is SGHAT and CDR2 is FQNNGV. Trimming left V 5 bases short and J 3 bases short, with 11 bases between.

This clone has only one observation. This CDR3 is CASRGQGGTEAFF. The CDR3 coding sequence is TGTGCCAGCAGAGGACAGGGTGGCACTGAAGCTTTCTTT. This chain connects TRBV25-1 to TRBJ1-1; TRBD1 matches at 8 bases. This CDR3 has 13 residues. Looked up from germline, CDR1 is MGHDK and CDR2 is SYGVNS. Unmatched junction bases numbered 4, after V lost 6 bases and J lost 4 bases. The full variable domain, completed using reference TRBV25-1 and TRBJ1-1, is EADIYQTPRYLVIGTGKKITLECSQTMGHDKMYWYQQDPGMELHLIHYSYGVNSTEKGDLSSESTVSRIRTEHFPLTLESARPSHTSQYLCASRGQGGTEAFFGQGTRLTVV.

The genes are TRBV28 and TRBJ2-7, with D unresolved. Germline CDR1 reads MDHEN; CDR2 reads SYDVKM. This CDR3 comprises 14 residues. V lost 5 bases, J lost 1 base, and 12 bases lay in between. Written as DNA, the CDR3 is TGTGCCAGCAGTAGGTCCTTGAGGTCCTACGAGCAGTACTTC. Amino acid sequence: CASSRSLRSYEQYF.

This chain links TRBV21-1 with TRBJ2-7; the table's D call TRBD1 went unverified against the DNA. TRBV21-1 is a documented pseudogene. CDR3 size: 15 residues. This CDR3 reads CASSSRDRDNYEQYF. CDR3 nucleotides: TGTGCCAGCAGCAGTAGGGACAGGGACAACTACGAGCAGTACTTC.

The V gene is TRBV6-1, the J gene TRBJ1-5; 11 bases align to TRBD1. Unmatched junction bases numbered 4, after V lost 6 bases and J lost 6 bases. The germline V gene encodes CDR1 MNHNS and CDR2 SASEGT. CDR3 size: 14 residues. CDR3 loop: CASRGTGGGQPQHF. CDR3 DNA: TGTGCCAGCAGGGGGACAGGGGGAGGTCAGCCCCAGCATTTT.

This clone was observed a handful of times. V and J are TRBV15 and TRBJ2-3; D is perhaps TRBD2 (6 bases). The germline CDR1 and CDR2 sequences are LNHNV and YYDKDF (reference sequence). Trimming shortened V by 5 bases and J by 2 bases, and 14 bases separated the two germline ends. The CDR3 spans 15 residues. This chain's CDR3 is CATSPGGTNTDTQYF. The CDR3 bases are TGTGCCACCAGCCCCGGAGGGACCAACACAGATACGCAGTATTTT. Complete variable domain (other parts from reference TRBV15 and TRBJ2-3): DAMVIQNPRYQVTQFGKPVTLSCSQTLNHNVMYWYQQKSSQAPKLLFHYYDKDFNNEADTPDNFQSRRPNTSFCFLDIRSPGLGDTAMYLCATSPGGTNTDTQYFGPGTRLTVL.

The chain combines TRBV11-2 with TRBJ2-7, with 8 bases aligning to TRBD2. CDR1 is SGHAT, CDR2 FQNNGV, per germline. This CDR3 is 16 amino acids long. Unmatched junction bases numbered 8, after V lost 4 bases and J lost 0 bases. In DNA, the CDR3 is TGTGCCAGCAGCTCCTTAGCGGGGTTTATCTCCTACGAGCAGTACTTC. It encodes CASSSLAGFISYEQYF.

The V call is TRBV19, the J call TRBJ1-2, with D tentatively TRBD1 (6 bases). The V gene lost 5 bases and the J gene lost 5 bases, with 12 bases spanning the gap. The CDR3 is made up of 13 amino acids. Germline values: CDR1 LNHDA, CDR2 SQIVND (reference sequence). The CDR3 DNA is TGTGCCAGTAGTTTCGACAGGCGTTATGGCTACACCTTC. Its protein is CASSFDRRYGYTF. Combining the CDR3 with reference TRBV19 and TRBJ1-2 gives the whole variable domain DGGITQSPKYLFRKEGQNVTLSCEQNLNHDAMYWYRQDPGQGLRLIYYSQIVNDFQKGDIAEGYSVSREKKESFPLTVTSAQKNPTAFYLCASSFDRRYGYTFGSGTRLTVV.

This clone has just one count. The CDR3 sequence is CAWSALSGLMNTEAFF. Written as DNA, the CDR3 is TGTGCCTGGAGTGCCCTTTCGGGATTGATGAACACTGAAGCTTTCTTT. V gene TRBV30 combines with J gene TRBJ1-1; no clear D. V lost 1 base and J lost 0, with 15 bases in between. This CDR3 region has 16 residues. Looked up from germline, CDR1 is GTSNPN and CDR2 is SVGIG (reference sequence).

This clone showed up just a few times. The rearrangement joins TRBV9 to TRBJ1-2, with D possibly being TRBD1 (5 bases). Trimming stripped 4 bases from V and 6 bases from J, with 22 bases between. The CDR3 consists of 16 residues. Germline CDR1 SGDLS, CDR2 YYNGEE. The CDR3 region is CASSMPGTLDRHGYTF. The CDR3 region has the DNA TGTGCCAGCAGCATGCCTGGGACCTTAGACCGGCATGGCTACACCTTC.

With regard to this clone: It may be a read error: a sequence one base away is much more abundant. V usage is TRBV7-9 and J usage is TRBJ2-7, with unresolved D. Germline V lookup: CDR1 SEHNR, CDR2 FQNEAQ (reference sequence). This CDR3 contains 11 residues. V gave up 4 bases and J gave up 3 bases, with 4 bases separating them. CDR3: CASSWGYEQYF. The CDR3 DNA reads TGTGCCAGCAGCTGGGGCTACGAGCAGTACTTC.

The chain has TRBV7-6 and TRBJ2-7; TRBD2 is a possible D gene (6 bases). Per the germline V gene, CDR1 is SGHVS and CDR2 is FNYEAQ. This CDR3 is built from 13 residues. Trimming removed 5 bases from V and 2 bases from J, with 10 bases in between. CDR3 in DNA: TGTGCCAGCAGCATCCAGCGGGCCTACGAGCAGTACTTC. Translation: CASSIQRAYEQYF.

V usage is TRBV28 and J usage is TRBJ2-3; D gene uncertain. The V end lost 6 bases, the J end lost 1 base, and 14 bases lay between the germline ends. The CDR3 covers 15 residues. The germline V gene has CDR1 MDHEN and CDR2 SYDVKM. The DNA of the CDR3 is TGTGCCAGCAGCAATCCGGGCTTTGGCACAGATACGCAGTATTTT. Translating it yields CASSNPGFGTDTQYF.

The CDR3 here is CASSPRTSSAPGDTQYF. CDR3 sequence (DNA): TGTGCCAGCAGCCCCCGGACTAGCTCTGCCCCAGGAGATACGCAGTATTTT. The chain carries TRBV7-9 and TRBJ2-3, with TRBD2 matching over 8 bases. Germline-derived CDR1 and CDR2 are SEHNR and FQNEAQ (reference sequence). V lost 5 bases to trimming and J lost 5 bases; unmatched junction nucleotides: 15. This CDR3 has 17 amino acids.

The chain's CDR3 is CATSRDIQGRAFF. The CDR3 DNA reads TGTGCCACCAGCAGAGATATCCAGGGCCGGGCTTTCTTT. The chain is built from TRBV15 and TRBJ1-1; D perhaps matches TRBD1 (5 bases). This CDR3 is built from 13 residues. V gave up 0 bases and J gave up 11 bases, with 13 bases separating them. Germline CDR1 is LNHNV and CDR2 is YYDKDF (reference sequence).

The rearrangement joins TRBV2 to TRBJ2-5, with D perhaps being TRBD1 or TRBD2 (5 bases each). With 6 bases removed from V and 11 bases from J, the gap between germline ends came to 16 bases. CDR1 is SNHLY, CDR2 FYNNEI, per germline. This CDR3 spans 12 amino acids. This chain's CDR3 is CASSPLGPRQYF. The CDR3 nucleotides are TGTGCCAGCAGCCCCTTGGGACCTCGGCAGTACTTC.

The sample holds many counts of this clone. The J gene is TRBJ2-2, the V gene TRBV7-9, with TRBD1 identical over 7 bases. CDR1 and CDR2 from the germline V gene are SEHNR and FQNEAQ (reference sequence). Trimming took 1 base from V and 7 from J; bases not matched to a gene: 3. The CDR3 runs to 14 residues. CDR3: CASSLEGGIGELFF. CDR3 in DNA: TGTGCCAGCAGCTTAGAAGGGGGCATCGGGGAGCTGTTTTTT.

The J gene is TRBJ2-1, the V gene TRBV7-3; 7 bases fit TRBD2. This CDR3 is 16 amino acids long. CDR1 and CDR2 (germline): SGHTA, FQGTGA. V trimming: 4 bases; J trimming: 2 bases; junction bases outside the gene matches: 8. The CDR3: CASSSRREKTYNEQFF. As DNA, the CDR3 is TGTGCCAGCAGCTCTCGGCGGGAGAAGACCTACAATGAGCAGTTCTTC.